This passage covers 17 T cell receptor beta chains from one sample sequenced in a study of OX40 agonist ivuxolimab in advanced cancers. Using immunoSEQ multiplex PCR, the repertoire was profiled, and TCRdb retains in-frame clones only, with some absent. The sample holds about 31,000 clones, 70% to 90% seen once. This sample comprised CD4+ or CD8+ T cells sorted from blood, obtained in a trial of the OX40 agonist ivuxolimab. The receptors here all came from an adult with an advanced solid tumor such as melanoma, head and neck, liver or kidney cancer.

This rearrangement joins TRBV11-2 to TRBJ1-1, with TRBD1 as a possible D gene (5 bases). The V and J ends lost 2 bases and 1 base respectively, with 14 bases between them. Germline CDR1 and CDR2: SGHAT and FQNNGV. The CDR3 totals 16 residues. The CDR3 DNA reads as TGTGCCAGCAGCTTAAGTATGGGGCGAGGGAACACTGAAGCTTTCTTT. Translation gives CASSLSMGRGNTEAFF.

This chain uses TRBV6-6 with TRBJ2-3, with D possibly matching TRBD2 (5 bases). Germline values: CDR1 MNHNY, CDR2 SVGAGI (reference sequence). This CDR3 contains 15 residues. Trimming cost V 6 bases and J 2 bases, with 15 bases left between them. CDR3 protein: CASRRVELITDTQYF. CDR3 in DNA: TGTGCCAGCAGGAGGGTCGAACTTATCACAGATACGCAGTATTTT.

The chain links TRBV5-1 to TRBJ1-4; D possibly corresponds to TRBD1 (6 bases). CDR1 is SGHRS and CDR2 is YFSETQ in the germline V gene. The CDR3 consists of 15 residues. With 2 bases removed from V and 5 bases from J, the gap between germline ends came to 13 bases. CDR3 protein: CASSFSGGTNEKLFF. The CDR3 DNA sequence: TGCGCCAGCAGCTTTTCTGGGGGCACCAATGAAAAACTGTTTTTT.

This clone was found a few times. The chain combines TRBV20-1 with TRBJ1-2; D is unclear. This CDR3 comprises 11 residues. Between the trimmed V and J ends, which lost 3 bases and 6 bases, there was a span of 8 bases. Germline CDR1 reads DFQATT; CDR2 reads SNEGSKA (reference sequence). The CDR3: CSASAGDGYTF. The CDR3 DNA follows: TGCAGTGCTAGCGCGGGAGATGGCTACACCTTC.

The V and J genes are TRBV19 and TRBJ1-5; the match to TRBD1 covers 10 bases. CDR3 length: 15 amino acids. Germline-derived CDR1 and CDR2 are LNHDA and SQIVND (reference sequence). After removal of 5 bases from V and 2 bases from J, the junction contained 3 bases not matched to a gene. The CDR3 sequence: CASSWTGGGNQPQHF. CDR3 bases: TGTGCCAGTAGTTGGACAGGGGGGGGCAATCAGCCCCAGCATTTT.

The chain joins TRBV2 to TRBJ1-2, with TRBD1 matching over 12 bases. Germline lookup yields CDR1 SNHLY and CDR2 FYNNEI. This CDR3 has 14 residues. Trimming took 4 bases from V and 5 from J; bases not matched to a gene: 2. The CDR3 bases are TGTGCCAGCAGTGGGGACAGGGGGCTTTATGGCTACACCTTC. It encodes CASSGDRGLYGYTF.

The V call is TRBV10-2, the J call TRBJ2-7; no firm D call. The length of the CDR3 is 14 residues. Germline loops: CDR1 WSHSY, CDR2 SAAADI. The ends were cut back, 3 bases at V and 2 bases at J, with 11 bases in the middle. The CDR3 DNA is TGCGCCAGCAGTGACCTCTCACAGACCTACGAGCAGTACTTC. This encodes CASSDLSQTYEQYF.

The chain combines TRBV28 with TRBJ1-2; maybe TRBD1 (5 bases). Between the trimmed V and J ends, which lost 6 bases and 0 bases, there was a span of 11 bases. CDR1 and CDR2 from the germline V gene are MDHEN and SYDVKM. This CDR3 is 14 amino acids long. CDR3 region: CASSLGGTNYGYTF. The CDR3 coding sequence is TGTGCCAGCAGCCTGGGGGGGACTAACTATGGCTACACCTTC.

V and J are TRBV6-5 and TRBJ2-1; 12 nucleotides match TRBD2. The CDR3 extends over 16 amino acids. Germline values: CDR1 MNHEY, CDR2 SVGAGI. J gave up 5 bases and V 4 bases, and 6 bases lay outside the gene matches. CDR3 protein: CASSSELAGGNNEQFF. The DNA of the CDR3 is TGTGCCAGCAGTTCCGAACTAGCGGGAGGTAACAATGAGCAGTTCTTC.

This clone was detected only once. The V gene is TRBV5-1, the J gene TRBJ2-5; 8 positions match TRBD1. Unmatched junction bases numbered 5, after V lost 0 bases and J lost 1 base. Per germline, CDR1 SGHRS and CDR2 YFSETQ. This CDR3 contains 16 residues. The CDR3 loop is CASSLGQGLFQETQYF. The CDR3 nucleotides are TGCGCCAGCAGCTTGGGACAGGGGCTGTTCCAAGAGACCCAGTACTTC.

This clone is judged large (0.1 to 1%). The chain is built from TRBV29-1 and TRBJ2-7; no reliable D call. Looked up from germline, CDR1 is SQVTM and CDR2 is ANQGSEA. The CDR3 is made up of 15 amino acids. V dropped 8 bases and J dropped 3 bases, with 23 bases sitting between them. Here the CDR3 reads CSPRGPQTANYEQYF. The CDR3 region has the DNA TGCAGCCCAAGAGGTCCCCAGACGGCTAACTACGAGCAGTACTTC.

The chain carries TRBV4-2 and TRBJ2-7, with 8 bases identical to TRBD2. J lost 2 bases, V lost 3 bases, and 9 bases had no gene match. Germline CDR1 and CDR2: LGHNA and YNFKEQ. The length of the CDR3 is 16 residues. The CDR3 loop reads CASSQNQLADTYEQYF. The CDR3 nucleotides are TGTGCCAGCAGCCAGAATCAACTAGCGGACACCTACGAGCAGTACTTC.

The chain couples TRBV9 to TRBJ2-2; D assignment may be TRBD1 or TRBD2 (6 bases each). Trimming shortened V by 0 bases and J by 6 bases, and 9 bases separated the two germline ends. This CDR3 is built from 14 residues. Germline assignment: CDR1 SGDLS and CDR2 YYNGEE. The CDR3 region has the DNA TGTGCCAGCAGCGTAGAGGGGGGCGCCGGGGAGCTGTTTTTT. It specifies CASSVEGGAGELFF. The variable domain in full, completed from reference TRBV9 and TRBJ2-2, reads DSGVTQTPKHLITATGQRVTLRCSPRSGDLSVYWYQQSLDQGLQFLIQYYNGEERAKGNILERFSAQQFPDLHSELNLSSLELGDSALYFCASSVEGGAGELFFGEGSRLTVL.

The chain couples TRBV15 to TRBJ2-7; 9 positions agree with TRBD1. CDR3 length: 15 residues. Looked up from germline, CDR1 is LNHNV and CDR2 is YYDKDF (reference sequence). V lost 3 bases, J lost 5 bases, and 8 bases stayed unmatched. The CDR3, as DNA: TGTGCCACCAGCAGCGAAGGGACAGGGCGGGACGAGCAGTACTTC. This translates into CATSSEGTGRDEQYF.

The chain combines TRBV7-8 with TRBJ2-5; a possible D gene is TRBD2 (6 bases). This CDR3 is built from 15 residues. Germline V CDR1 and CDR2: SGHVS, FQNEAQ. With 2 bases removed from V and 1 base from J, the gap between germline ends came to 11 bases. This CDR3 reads CASSLYAGSQETQYF. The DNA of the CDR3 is TGTGCCAGCAGCTTATACGCGGGATCCCAAGAGACCCAGTACTTC.

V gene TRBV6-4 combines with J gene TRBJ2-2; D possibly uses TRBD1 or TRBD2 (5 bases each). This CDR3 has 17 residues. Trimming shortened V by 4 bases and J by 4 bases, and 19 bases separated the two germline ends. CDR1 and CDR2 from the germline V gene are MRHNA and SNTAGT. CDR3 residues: CASSGGPGPEGTGELFF. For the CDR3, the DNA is TGTGCCAGCAGTGGTGGGCCGGGACCCGAGGGCACCGGGGAGCTGTTTTTT.

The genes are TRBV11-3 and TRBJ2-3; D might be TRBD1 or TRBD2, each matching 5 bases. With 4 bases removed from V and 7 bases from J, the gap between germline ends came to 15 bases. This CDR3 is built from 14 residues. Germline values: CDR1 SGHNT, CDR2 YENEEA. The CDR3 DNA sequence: TGTGCCAGCAGCTCCGGGACCTCGGGACATACGCAGTATTTT. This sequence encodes CASSSGTSGHTQYF. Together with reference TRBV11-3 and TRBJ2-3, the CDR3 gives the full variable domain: EAGVVQSPRYKIIEKKQPVAFWCNPISGHNTLYWYLQNLGQGPELLIRYENEEAVDDSQLPKDRFSAERLKGVDSTLKIQPAELGDSAVYLCASSSGTSGHTQYFGPGTRLTVL.